This is a list of T cell receptor beta chains from one sample in a study of spatial heterogeneity in lung cancer. TCRdb called the 5' RACE reads again in MiXCR, with one record for every CDR3 protein. The repertoire consists of about 3,300 distinct CDR3 sequences, with around 10% occurring once and the leading ten covering approximately 27%. Sequenced here: normal lung tissue next to the tumor, sampled at surgery. The receptors come from a male donor with early-stage non-small cell lung cancer. Both conserved end residues are part of each CDR3. D genes are given only for firm matches. Clone sizes are given selectively: once, few, many, or a class where the clone is expanded.

v_call: TRBV27; j_call: TRBJ2-2; d_call: .; clone_size: medium-sized; cdr3_aa: CASSRGKVTNTGELFF; cdr3_nt: TGTGCCAGCAGTCGGGGGAAGGTAACGAACACCGGGGAGCTGTTTTTT
v_call: TRBV14; j_call: TRBJ2-3; d_call: .; clone_size: medium-sized; cdr3_aa: CASSQLTDTQYF; cdr3_nt: TGTGCCAGCAGCCAACTCACAGATACGCAGTATTTT
v_call: TRBV27; j_call: TRBJ1-1; d_call: .; clone_size: .; cdr3_aa: CASSYWGGNTEAFF; cdr3_nt: TGTGCCAGCAGTTATTGGGGTGGAAACACTGAAGCTTTCTTT
v_call: TRBV18; j_call: TRBJ2-5; d_call: TRBD1; clone_size: .; cdr3_aa: CASSPEHRGQETQYF; cdr3_nt: TGTGCCAGCTCACCGGAACACAGGGGCCAAGAGACCCAGTACTTC
v_call: TRBV29-1; j_call: TRBJ2-1; d_call: TRBD2; clone_size: many; cdr3_aa: CSVEEFRLAGVNEQFF; cdr3_nt: TGCAGCGTTGAAGAGTTCCGACTAGCGGGAGTAAATGAGCAGTTCTTC
v_call: TRBV27; j_call: TRBJ2-7; d_call: .; clone_size: medium-sized; cdr3_aa: CASSSRGYEQYF; cdr3_nt: TGTGCCAGCAGTTCCAGGGGTTACGAGCAGTACTTC
v_call: TRBV6-5; j_call: TRBJ2-1; d_call: TRBD1; clone_size: many; cdr3_aa: CASRTGGQGLHEQFF; cdr3_nt: TGTGCCAGCAGGACGGGAGGACAGGGGCTACATGAGCAGTTCTTC
v_call: TRBV20-1; j_call: TRBJ1-6; d_call: .; clone_size: many; cdr3_aa: CSASLGQSSYNSPLHF; cdr3_nt: TGCAGTGCTTCCCTTGGACAGAGCTCCTATAATTCACCCCTCCACTTT
v_call: TRBV6-5; j_call: TRBJ1-3; d_call: .; clone_size: medium-sized; cdr3_aa: CASSSPYREGGNTIYF; cdr3_nt: TGTGCCAGCAGTTCCCCTTACAGGGAGGGTGGAAACACCATATATTTT
v_call: TRBV15; j_call: TRBJ2-7; d_call: TRBD1; clone_size: medium-sized; cdr3_aa: CATSRDRGHFEQYF; cdr3_nt: TGTGCCACCAGCAGAGACAGGGGGCACTTCGAGCAGTACTTC
v_call: TRBV11-3; j_call: TRBJ2-1; d_call: .; clone_size: medium-sized; cdr3_aa: CASSLAGGLEFF; cdr3_nt: TGTGCCAGCAGCTTAGCCGGCGGTCTCGAGTTCTTC
v_call: TRBV6-5; j_call: TRBJ2-1; d_call: TRBD2; clone_size: many; cdr3_aa: CASSPPPSGYNEQFF; cdr3_nt: TGTGCCAGCAGTCCCCCGCCTAGCGGCTACAATGAGCAGTTCTTC
v_call: TRBV29-1; j_call: TRBJ1-1; d_call: .; clone_size: few; cdr3_aa: CSVIRDMNTEAFF; cdr3_nt: TGCAGCGTCATCCGGGACATGAACACTGAAGCTTTCTTT
v_call: TRBV9; j_call: TRBJ2-7; d_call: .; clone_size: .; cdr3_aa: CASSPGGYEQYF; cdr3_nt: TGTGCCAGCAGCCCAGGCGGTTACGAGCAGTACTTC
v_call: TRBV12-3/TRBV12-4; j_call: TRBJ1-2; d_call: TRBD1; clone_size: .; cdr3_aa: CASSPDRAYGYTF; cdr3_nt: TGTGCCAGCAGTCCCGACAGGGCCTATGGCTACACCTTC
v_call: TRBV18; j_call: TRBJ1-3; d_call: TRBD1; clone_size: medium-sized; cdr3_aa: CASSPEETGLQLYF; cdr3_nt: TGTGCCAGCTCACCAGAAGAGACAGGGCTGCAACTATATTTT
v_call: TRBV6-5; j_call: TRBJ2-7; d_call: TRBD2; clone_size: medium-sized; cdr3_aa: CASSIFSGIGYEQYF; cdr3_nt: TGTGCCAGCAGTATATTTAGCGGGATTGGCTACGAGCAGTACTTC
v_call: TRBV6-1; j_call: TRBJ2-2; d_call: TRBD2; clone_size: medium-sized; cdr3_aa: CASSPMAGETGELFF; cdr3_nt: TGTGCCAGCAGCCCGATGGCGGGGGAGACCGGGGAGCTGTTTTTT
v_call: TRBV20-1; j_call: TRBJ2-7; d_call: .; clone_size: .; cdr3_aa: CSASPQGYEQYF; cdr3_nt: TGCAGTGCTAGTCCCCAGGGTTACGAGCAGTACTTC
v_call: TRBV6-6; j_call: TRBJ2-2; d_call: .; clone_size: many; cdr3_aa: CASIQGTGELFF; cdr3_nt: TGTGCCAGCATTCAGGGCACCGGGGAGCTGTTTTTT
v_call: TRBV7-9; j_call: TRBJ2-7; d_call: .; clone_size: many; cdr3_aa: CASSLAFYPYEQYF; cdr3_nt: TGTGCCAGCAGCTTAGCGTTTTATCCGTACGAGCAGTACTTC
v_call: TRBV5-6; j_call: TRBJ1-1; d_call: .; clone_size: few; cdr3_aa: CASSFTGGDTEAFF; cdr3_nt: TGTGCCAGCAGCTTTACCGGGGGTGACACTGAAGCTTTCTTT
v_call: TRBV6-2/TRBV6-3; j_call: TRBJ2-3; d_call: TRBD2; clone_size: medium-sized; cdr3_aa: CASSYSPSGSSSDTQYF; cdr3_nt: TGTGCCAGCAGTTACTCGCCTAGCGGGAGTTCCTCAGATACGCAGTATTTT
v_call: TRBV7-8; j_call: TRBJ2-5; d_call: TRBD2; clone_size: many; cdr3_aa: CASSLGGGFQETQYF; cdr3_nt: TGTGCCAGCAGCTTAGGGGGGGGATTCCAAGAGACCCAGTACTTC
v_call: TRBV28; j_call: TRBJ2-5; d_call: .; clone_size: few; cdr3_aa: CASTTPGRETQYF; cdr3_nt: TGTGCCAGCACCACCCCCGGGCGAGAGACCCAGTACTTC
v_call: TRBV9; j_call: TRBJ2-2; d_call: .; clone_size: few; cdr3_aa: CASSVGGSATTGELFF; cdr3_nt: TGTGCCAGCAGCGTAGGGGGGTCGGCGACCACCGGGGAGCTGTTTTTT
v_call: TRBV7-8; j_call: TRBJ2-5; d_call: TRBD1; clone_size: medium-sized; cdr3_aa: CASSLATGTGGWETQYF; cdr3_nt: TGTGCCAGCAGCTTAGCCACCGGGACAGGGGGGTGGGAGACCCAGTACTTC
v_call: TRBV18; j_call: TRBJ2-3; d_call: .; clone_size: medium-sized; cdr3_aa: CASSPPGPTDTQYF; cdr3_nt: TGTGCCAGCTCACCACCGGGACCCACAGATACGCAGTATTTT
v_call: TRBV30; j_call: TRBJ2-4; d_call: TRBD2; clone_size: .; cdr3_aa: CAWGPGLAPNIQYF; cdr3_nt: TGTGCCTGGGGACCGGGACTAGCGCCAAACATTCAGTACTTC
v_call: TRBV10-3; j_call: TRBJ1-1; d_call: TRBD1; clone_size: .; cdr3_aa: CATGTGMNTEAFF; cdr3_nt: TGTGCCACGGGGACAGGGATGAACACTGAAGCTTTCTTT
v_call: TRBV20-1; j_call: TRBJ1-6; d_call: .; clone_size: .; cdr3_aa: CSASYRDSPLHF; cdr3_nt: TGCAGTGCTAGCTACAGGGATTCACCCCTCCACTTT
v_call: TRBV6-5; j_call: TRBJ2-4; d_call: .; clone_size: .; cdr3_aa: CASRGAGGNIQYF; cdr3_nt: TGTGCCAGCAGGGGGGCAGGAGGGAACATTCAGTACTTC
v_call: TRBV7-2; j_call: TRBJ1-4; d_call: TRBD1; clone_size: medium-sized; cdr3_aa: CASSLSRQGNEKLFF; cdr3_nt: TGTGCCAGCAGCTTATCTCGACAGGGAAATGAAAAACTGTTTTTT
v_call: TRBV2; j_call: TRBJ2-7; d_call: .; clone_size: medium-sized; cdr3_aa: CASSGGPSYEQYF; cdr3_nt: TGTGCCAGCAGCGGGGGTCCTTCCTACGAGCAGTACTTC
v_call: TRBV6-5; j_call: TRBJ2-6; d_call: .; clone_size: medium-sized; cdr3_aa: CASSLNSLSGANVLTF; cdr3_nt: TGTGCCAGCAGTTTGAACAGCCTCTCTGGGGCCAACGTCCTGACTTTC
v_call: TRBV29-1; j_call: TRBJ1-1; d_call: TRBD1; clone_size: medium-sized; cdr3_aa: CSVRNRDRGAEAFF; cdr3_nt: TGCAGCGTCCGGAACCGGGACAGGGGAGCTGAAGCTTTCTTT
v_call: TRBV5-4; j_call: TRBJ1-2; d_call: TRBD1; clone_size: many; cdr3_aa: CASRADRGSDGYTF; cdr3_nt: TGTGCCAGCAGGGCTGACAGGGGGTCTGATGGCTACACCTTC
v_call: TRBV6-2/TRBV6-3; j_call: TRBJ2-3; d_call: TRBD2; clone_size: many; cdr3_aa: CASSPAGRLAGPTDTQYF; cdr3_nt: TGTGCCAGCAGTCCCGCCGGCCGGCTAGCGGGCCCCACAGATACGCAGTATTTT
v_call: TRBV18; j_call: TRBJ2-1; d_call: .; clone_size: medium-sized; cdr3_aa: CASSPPASSYNEQFF; cdr3_nt: TGTGCCAGCTCACCACCGGCGAGCTCCTACAATGAGCAGTTCTTC
v_call: TRBV10-3; j_call: TRBJ2-5; d_call: .; clone_size: .; cdr3_aa: CAISGTYNYQETQYF; cdr3_nt: TGTGCCATCAGTGGGACATACAATTACCAAGAGACCCAGTACTTC
v_call: TRBV12-3/TRBV12-4; j_call: TRBJ1-2; d_call: TRBD1; clone_size: few; cdr3_aa: CASTLQGDYGYTF; cdr3_nt: TGTGCCAGCACCTTACAGGGGGACTATGGCTACACCTTC
v_call: TRBV9; j_call: TRBJ2-7; d_call: .; clone_size: hyperexpanded; cdr3_aa: CASSEGDGRGNVGYEQYF; cdr3_nt: TGTGCCAGCAGCGAGGGAGATGGACGGGGGAACGTGGGCTACGAGCAGTACTTC
v_call: TRBV11-2; j_call: TRBJ1-1; d_call: .; clone_size: once; cdr3_aa: CASSPGKSPGEAFF; cdr3_nt: TGTGCCAGCAGCCCCGGGAAGTCACCCGGTGAAGCTTTCTTT
v_call: TRBV3-1; j_call: TRBJ2-3; d_call: TRBD2; clone_size: .; cdr3_aa: CASSQDLSGGGQYF; cdr3_nt: TGTGCCAGCAGCCAAGATCTGTCTGGGGGGGGACAGTATTTT
v_call: TRBV20-1; j_call: TRBJ2-1; d_call: TRBD2; clone_size: medium-sized; cdr3_aa: CSASWLAGPNEQFF; cdr3_nt: TGCAGTGCTAGTTGGCTAGCGGGGCCCAATGAGCAGTTCTTC
v_call: TRBV30; j_call: TRBJ1-1; d_call: .; clone_size: medium-sized; cdr3_aa: CAWEGYTEAFF; cdr3_nt: TGTGCCTGGGAGGGTTATACTGAAGCTTTCTTT
v_call: TRBV5-4; j_call: TRBJ2-1; d_call: TRBD2; clone_size: .; cdr3_aa: CASSLGRSGRAPEQFF; cdr3_nt: TGTGCCAGCAGCTTGGGGCGAAGCGGGAGGGCCCCTGAGCAGTTCTTC
v_call: TRBV20-1; j_call: TRBJ2-7; d_call: .; clone_size: .; cdr3_aa: CSAPRPGNPYEQYF; cdr3_nt: TGCAGTGCTCCTCGCCCCGGGAACCCCTACGAGCAGTACTTC
v_call: TRBV5-1; j_call: TRBJ2-5; d_call: TRBD2; clone_size: few; cdr3_aa: CASSLAASGGIQETQYF; cdr3_nt: TGCGCCAGCAGCTTGGCTGCGAGCGGGGGGATCCAAGAGACCCAGTACTTC
v_call: TRBV7-2; j_call: TRBJ2-5; d_call: .; clone_size: .; cdr3_aa: CASSPRSEGEWETQYF; cdr3_nt: TGTGCCAGCAGCCCCAGGAGCGAGGGAGAGTGGGAGACCCAGTACTTC
v_call: TRBV2; j_call: TRBJ2-3; d_call: .; clone_size: .; cdr3_aa: CASSEVLSTDTQYF; cdr3_nt: TGTGCCAGCAGTGAAGTTCTTTCCACAGATACGCAGTATTTT
v_call: TRBV28; j_call: TRBJ1-5; d_call: TRBD1; clone_size: many; cdr3_aa: CAISQGGPGGNQPQHF; cdr3_nt: TGTGCCATCTCCCAGGGGGGACCTGGGGGCAATCAGCCCCAGCATTTT
v_call: TRBV29-1; j_call: TRBJ1-1; d_call: TRBD1; clone_size: medium-sized; cdr3_aa: CSVIDRDTEAFF; cdr3_nt: TGCAGCGTTATCGACAGGGACACTGAAGCTTTCTTT